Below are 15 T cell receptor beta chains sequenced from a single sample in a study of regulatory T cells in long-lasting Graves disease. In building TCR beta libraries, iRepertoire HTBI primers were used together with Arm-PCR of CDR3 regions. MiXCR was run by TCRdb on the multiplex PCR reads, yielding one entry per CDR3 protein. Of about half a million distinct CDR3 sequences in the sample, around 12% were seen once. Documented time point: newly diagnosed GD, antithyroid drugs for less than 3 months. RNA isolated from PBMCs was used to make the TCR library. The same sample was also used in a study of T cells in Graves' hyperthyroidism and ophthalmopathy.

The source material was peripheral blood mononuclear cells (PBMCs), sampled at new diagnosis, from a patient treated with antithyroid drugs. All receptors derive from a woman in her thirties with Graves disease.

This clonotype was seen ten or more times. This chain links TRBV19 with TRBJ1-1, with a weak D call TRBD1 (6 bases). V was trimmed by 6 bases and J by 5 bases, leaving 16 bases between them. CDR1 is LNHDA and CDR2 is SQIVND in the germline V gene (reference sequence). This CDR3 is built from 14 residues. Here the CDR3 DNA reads TGTGCCAGTAGCTACAGGGCGCGACTAACTGAAGCTTTCTTT. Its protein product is CASSYRARLTEAFF.

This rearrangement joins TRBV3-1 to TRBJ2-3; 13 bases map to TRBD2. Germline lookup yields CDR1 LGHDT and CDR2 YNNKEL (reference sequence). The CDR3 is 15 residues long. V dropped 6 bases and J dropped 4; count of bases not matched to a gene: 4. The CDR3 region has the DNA TGTGCCAGCAGTTGGACTAGCGGGAGACCAGATACGCAGTATTTT. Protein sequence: CASSWTSGRPDTQYF.

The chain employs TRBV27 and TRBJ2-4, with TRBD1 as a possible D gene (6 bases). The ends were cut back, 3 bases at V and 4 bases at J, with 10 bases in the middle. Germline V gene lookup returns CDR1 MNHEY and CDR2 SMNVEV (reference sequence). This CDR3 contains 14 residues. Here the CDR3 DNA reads TGTGCCAGCAGTTTGGGGACACTAAAAAACATTCAGTACTTC. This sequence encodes CASSLGTLKNIQYF.

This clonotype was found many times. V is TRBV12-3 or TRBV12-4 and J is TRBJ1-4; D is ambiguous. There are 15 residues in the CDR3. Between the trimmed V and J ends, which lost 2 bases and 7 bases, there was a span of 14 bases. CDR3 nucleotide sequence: TGTGCCAGCAGTTTAAGGGCCCCTGAGGGTGAAAAACTGTTTTTT. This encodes CASSLRAPEGEKLFF.

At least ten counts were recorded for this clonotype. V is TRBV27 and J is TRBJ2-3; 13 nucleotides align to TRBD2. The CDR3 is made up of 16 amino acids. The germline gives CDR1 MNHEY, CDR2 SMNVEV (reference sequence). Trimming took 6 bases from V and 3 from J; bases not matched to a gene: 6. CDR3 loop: CASSPSTSGRTDTQYF. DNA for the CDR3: TGTGCCAGCAGCCCGTCGACTAGCGGGAGGACAGATACGCAGTATTTT.

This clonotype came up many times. The CDR3 reads CAWATGWGQPQHF. The CDR3 nucleotides read TGTGCCTGGGCCACAGGGTGGGGTCAGCCCCAGCATTTT. The J gene is TRBJ1-5, the V gene TRBV30, with D tentatively TRBD1 (6 bases). Germline V lookup: CDR1 GTSNPN, CDR2 SVGIG (reference sequence). The CDR3 totals 13 residues. Trimming removed 5 bases at V and 6 bases at J, with 14 bases between.

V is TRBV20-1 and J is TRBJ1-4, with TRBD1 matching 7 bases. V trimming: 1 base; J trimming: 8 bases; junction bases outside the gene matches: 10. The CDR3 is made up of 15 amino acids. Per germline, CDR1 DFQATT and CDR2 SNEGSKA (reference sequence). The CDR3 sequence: CSARGGGAAGEKLFF. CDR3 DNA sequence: TGCAGTGCTAGAGGAGGGGGCGCGGCAGGCGAAAAACTGTTTTTT.

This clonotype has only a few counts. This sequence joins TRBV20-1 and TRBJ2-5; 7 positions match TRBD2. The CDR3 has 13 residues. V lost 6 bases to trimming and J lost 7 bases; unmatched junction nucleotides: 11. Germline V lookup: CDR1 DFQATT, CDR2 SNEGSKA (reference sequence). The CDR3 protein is CSASQGPGGTQYF. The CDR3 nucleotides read TGCAGTGCCAGCCAGGGTCCGGGGGGGACCCAGTACTTC.

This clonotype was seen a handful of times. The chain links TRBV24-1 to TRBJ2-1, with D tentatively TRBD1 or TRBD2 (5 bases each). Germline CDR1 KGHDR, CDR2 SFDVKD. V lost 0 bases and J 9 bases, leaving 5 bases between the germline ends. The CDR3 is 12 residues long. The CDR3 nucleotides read TGTGCCACCAGTGATTTGGGGACTGAGCAGTTCTTC. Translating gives CATSDLGTEQFF.

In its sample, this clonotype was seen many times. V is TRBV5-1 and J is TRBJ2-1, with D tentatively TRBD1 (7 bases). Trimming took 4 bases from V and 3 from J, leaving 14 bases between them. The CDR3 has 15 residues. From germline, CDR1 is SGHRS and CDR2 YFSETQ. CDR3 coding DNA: TGCGCCAGCAGCCCAAGACAGGGAGGCTACAATGAGCAGTTCTTC. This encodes CASSPRQGGYNEQFF.

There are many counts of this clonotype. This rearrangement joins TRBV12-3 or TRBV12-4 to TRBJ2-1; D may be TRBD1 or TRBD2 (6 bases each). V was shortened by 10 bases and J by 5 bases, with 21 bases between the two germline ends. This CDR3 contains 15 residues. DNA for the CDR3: TGTGCCACCAAGGGGGGAGCAGGTATCCACAATGAGCAGTTCTTC. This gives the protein CATKGGAGIHNEQFF.

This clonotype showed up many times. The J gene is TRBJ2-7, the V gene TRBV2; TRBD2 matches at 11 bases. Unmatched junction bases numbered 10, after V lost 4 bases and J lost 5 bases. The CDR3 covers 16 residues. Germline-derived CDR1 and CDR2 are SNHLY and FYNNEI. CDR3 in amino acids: CASSVPTSGSRDEQYF. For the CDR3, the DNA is TGTGCCAGCAGTGTCCCCACTAGCGGGAGTCGGGACGAGCAGTACTTC. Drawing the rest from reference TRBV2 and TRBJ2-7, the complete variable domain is EPEVTQTPSHQVTQMGQEVILRCVPISNHLYFYWYRQILGQKVEFLVSFYNNEISEKSEIFDDQFSVERPDGSNFTLKIRSTKLEDSAMYFCASSVPTSGSRDEQYFGPGTRLTVT.

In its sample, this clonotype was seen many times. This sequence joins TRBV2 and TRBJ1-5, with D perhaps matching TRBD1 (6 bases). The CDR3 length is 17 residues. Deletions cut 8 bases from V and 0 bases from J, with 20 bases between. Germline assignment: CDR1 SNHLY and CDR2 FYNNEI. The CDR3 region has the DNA TGTGCCAGCGGGGGGCAGGCCGTTCGATATAGCAATCAGCCCCAGCATTTT. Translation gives CASGGQAVRYSNQPQHF.

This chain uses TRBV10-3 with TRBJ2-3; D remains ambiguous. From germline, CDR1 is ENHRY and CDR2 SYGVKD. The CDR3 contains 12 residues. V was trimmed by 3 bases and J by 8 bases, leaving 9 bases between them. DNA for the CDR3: TGTGCCATCAGTGAATTGGGCTCTACGCAGTATTTT. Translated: CAISELGSTQYF.

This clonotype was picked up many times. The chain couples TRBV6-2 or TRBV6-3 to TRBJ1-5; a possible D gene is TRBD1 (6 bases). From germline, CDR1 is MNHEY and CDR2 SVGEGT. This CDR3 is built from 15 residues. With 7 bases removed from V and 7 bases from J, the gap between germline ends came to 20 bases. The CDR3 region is CASNLGGRSWQPQHF. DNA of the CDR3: TGTGCCAGCAATTTAGGGGGGCGCAGTTGGCAGCCCCAGCATTTT.